Following are 24 T cell receptor beta chains from one sample sequenced in a study of blood T cell repertoires in COVID-19. Sequencing used immunoSEQ multiplex PCR; TCRdb keeps in-frame clones, though not all of them. The table shows over 85,000 clones, with 88% occurring only once. Sequenced input: peripheral blood. Source of these receptors: a woman in her seventies with acute or convalescent COVID-19.

The rearrangement joins TRBV27 to TRBJ2-3; the match to TRBD2 covers 10 bases. This CDR3 is built from 17 residues. The junction had 11 bases not matched to a gene; V was cut back by 2 bases and J by 6 bases. CDR1 MNHEY and CDR2 SMNVEV come from the germline V gene (reference sequence). CDR3 sequence (DNA): TGTGCCAGCAGTTTAGTCCCTAGCGGGAGTAGTTTGGATACGCAGTATTTT. It is translated as CASSLVPSGSSLDTQYF.

The J gene is TRBJ1-5, the V gene TRBV19; D unclear. Germline CDR1 reads LNHDA; CDR2 reads SQIVND (reference sequence). This CDR3 has 13 residues. Trimming left V 6 bases short and J 5 bases short, with 11 bases between. The CDR3 DNA reads TGTGCCAGTAGGAGGGATACGTATCAGCCCCAGCATTTT. Amino acid sequence: CASRRDTYQPQHF.

V and J are TRBV2 and TRBJ2-7, with 10 bases fitting TRBD1. The V segment lost 4 bases and the J segment 2 bases; nucleotides outside the gene matches: 5. Germline loops: CDR1 SNHLY, CDR2 FYNNEI. This CDR3 has 15 amino acids. The CDR3 here is CASSGGDRGPYEQYF. The CDR3 nucleotides read TGTGCCAGCAGTGGGGGCGACAGGGGGCCCTACGAGCAGTACTTC.

The table lists this clone with a few counts. This chain links TRBV4-1 with TRBJ2-2; 15 nucleotides align to TRBD2. V lost 3 bases and J lost 2; bases outside the gene matches: 7. The germline CDR1 and CDR2 sequences are MGHRA and YSYEKL. The CDR3 extends over 19 amino acids. CDR3 protein: CASSHVGTSGGINTGELFF. As DNA, the CDR3 is TGCGCCAGCAGCCACGTTGGGACTAGCGGGGGGATAAACACCGGGGAGCTGTTTTTT.

The rearrangement joins TRBV25-1 to TRBJ1-6; a weak D match, TRBD1 (5 bases). Per germline, CDR1 MGHDK and CDR2 SYGVNS. The CDR3 loop spans 15 amino acids. V was shortened by 2 bases and J by 6 bases, with 11 bases between the two germline ends. The CDR3, as DNA: TGTGCCAGCAGTGAACCCGCCAGGGTTAATTCACCCCTCCACTTT. Translating it yields CASSEPARVNSPLHF. The full variable domain, rest sourced from reference TRBV25-1 and TRBJ1-6, is EADIYQTPRYLVIGTGKKITLECSQTMGHDKMYWYQQDPGMELHLIHYSYGVNSTEKGDLSSESTVSRIRTEHFPLTLESARPSHTSQYLCASSEPARVNSPLHFGNGTRLTVT.

The chain carries TRBV5-8 and TRBJ1-1; no clear D gene. Between the trimmed V and J ends, which lost 0 bases and 1 base, there was a span of 7 bases. Germline V gene data show CDR1 as SGHTS and CDR2 as YDEGEE. The CDR3 runs to 14 residues. The DNA of the CDR3 is TGTGCCAGCAGCTTGGCAGGTGGGAACACTGAAGCTTTCTTT. The encoded protein is CASSLAGGNTEAFF.

This chain uses TRBV29-1 with TRBJ2-3; D gene uncertain. Germline-derived CDR1 and CDR2 are SQVTM and ANQGSEA. Deletions cut 0 bases from V and 4 bases from J, with 17 bases between. The CDR3 is made up of 16 amino acids. The CDR3 reads CSVEDLGLGLADTQYF. For the CDR3, the DNA is TGCAGCGTTGAAGATCTAGGCCTAGGTTTGGCAGATACGCAGTATTTT.

The chain links TRBV7-9 to TRBJ1-2; TRBD1 aligns across 7 bases. The CDR3 has 14 amino acids. Trimming removed 5 bases from V and 4 bases from J; junction bases left unmatched: 7. CDR1 SEHNR and CDR2 FQNEAQ come from the germline V gene (reference sequence). In DNA form, the CDR3 reads TGTGCCAGCAGCCAGGCAGGGGGGAGCTATGGCTACACCTTC. Its translation: CASSQAGGSYGYTF. Complete variable domain (other parts from reference TRBV7-9 and TRBJ1-2): DTGVSQNPRHKITKRGQNVTFRCDPISEHNRLYWYRQTLGQGPEFLTYFQNEAQLEKSRLLSDRFSAERPKGSFSTLEIQRTEQGDSAMYLCASSQAGGSYGYTFGSGTRLTVV.

V and J are TRBV5-1 and TRBJ1-2; possibly TRBD1 for D (6 bases). There are 16 residues in the CDR3. The germline V gene has CDR1 SGHRS and CDR2 YFSETQ. Between the trimmed V and J ends, which lost 4 bases and 5 bases, there was a span of 21 bases. DNA for the CDR3: TGCGCCAGCAGCACCTCCCTGGACAGTCTGGGGTATGGCTACACCTTC. Its translation is CASSTSLDSLGYGYTF.

The sample holds a few counts of this clone. This sequence joins TRBV27 and TRBJ1-1, with 8 bases aligning to TRBD1. The germline gives CDR1 MNHEY, CDR2 SMNVEV (reference sequence). The CDR3 has 12 amino acids. J lost 7 bases, V lost 7 bases, and 5 bases had no gene match. Here the CDR3 reads CASKTDRGEAFF. CDR3 DNA sequence: TGTGCCAGCAAAACCGACAGGGGTGAAGCTTTCTTT.

The chain employs TRBV28 and TRBJ1-4, with D possibly being TRBD1 (5 bases). V lost 4 bases to trimming and J lost 9 bases, with 18 bases between them. The CDR3 spans 15 residues. Looked up from germline, CDR1 is MDHEN and CDR2 is SYDVKM. CDR3 residues: CASSSPGRSGQKLFF. Here the CDR3 DNA reads TGTGCCAGCAGTTCTCCAGGGAGGTCGGGTCAAAAACTGTTTTTT.

The CDR3 nucleotides read TGTGCCAGCAGCTTAGGGACTAGCGGGAGGGCCCTCCACGAGCAGTACTTC. This gives the protein CASSLGTSGRALHEQYF. This chain connects TRBV11-2 to TRBJ2-7; 15 bases map to TRBD2. The CDR3 length is 17 residues. V was clipped by 1 base and J by 5 bases; unmatched bases: 6. The germline gives CDR1 SGHAT, CDR2 FQNNGV.

The chain is built from TRBV5-1 and TRBJ2-3; D possibly corresponds to TRBD1 (6 bases). Germline V CDR1 and CDR2: SGHRS, YFSETQ. The CDR3 has 15 residues. Trimming stripped 2 bases from V and 0 bases from J, with 10 bases between. The CDR3 nucleotides read TGCGCCAGCAGCTTCTTCGGGACAAGCACAGATACGCAGTATTTT. Translating gives CASSFFGTSTDTQYF.

This clone has only a few counts. The chain joins TRBV6-1 to TRBJ2-1, with D perhaps TRBD2 (6 bases). Germline V gene sequence: CDR1 MNHNS, CDR2 SASEGT. This CDR3 spans 17 amino acids. The ends were cut back, 3 bases at V and 6 bases at J, with 21 bases in the middle. The CDR3 here is CASSDNLRDSTFNEQFF. The DNA of the CDR3 is TGTGCCAGCAGTGATAATTTACGGGACTCCACCTTCAATGAGCAGTTCTTC.

V usage is TRBV3-1 (or the pseudogene TRBV3-2) and J usage is TRBJ1-5, with D possibly TRBD1 on 6 matching bases. The CDR3 is 15 residues long. Per germline, CDR1 LGHDT and CDR2 YNNKEL (reference sequence). The V gene lost 4 bases and the J gene lost 1 base, with 11 bases spanning the gap. CDR3 amino acids: CASSLQGDSNQPQHF. The CDR3 DNA reads as TGTGCCAGCAGCCTACAGGGAGACAGCAATCAGCCCCAGCATTTT.

The chain links TRBV3-1 (or the pseudogene TRBV3-2) to TRBJ1-5; D is undetermined. Looked up from germline, CDR1 is LGHDT and CDR2 is YNNKEL (reference sequence). V was cut by 3 bases and J by 4 bases, with 16 bases left in between. The CDR3 runs 16 residues. The CDR3: CASSHGFGEWNQPQHF. As DNA, the CDR3 is TGTGCCAGCAGCCACGGCTTCGGGGAGTGGAATCAGCCCCAGCATTTT.

This chain joins TRBV29-1 and TRBJ2-3; TRBD2 is a possible D gene (6 bases). This CDR3 is 14 amino acids long. Looked up from germline, CDR1 is SQVTM and CDR2 is ANQGSEA. Trimming pared 7 bases from V and 2 bases from J, leaving 16 bases between. DNA of the CDR3: TGCAGCGCCGATCCAGCGGGCCTCACAGATACGCAGTATTTT. Its translation is CSADPAGLTDTQYF.

The chain carries TRBV4-2 and TRBJ1-1, with D perhaps TRBD1 (5 bases). This CDR3 has 15 residues. Germline-derived CDR1 and CDR2 are LGHNA and YNFKEQ. Trimming pared 6 bases from V and 4 bases from J, leaving 18 bases between. The chain's CDR3 is CASSPAWGVGTEAFF. The DNA of the CDR3 is TGTGCCAGCAGTCCCGCTTGGGGCGTTGGCACTGAAGCTTTCTTT.

The chain has TRBV15 and TRBJ2-7; 7 bases map to TRBD1. V was pared by 5 bases and J by 2 bases, with 9 bases of the junction left unmatched. The CDR3 covers 15 residues. The germline V gene has CDR1 LNHNV and CDR2 YYDKDF (reference sequence). CDR3 in amino acids: CATSQNRDSAYEQYF. CDR3 nucleotide sequence: TGTGCCACCAGCCAAAACCGGGACAGTGCCTACGAGCAGTACTTC.

The rearrangement uses TRBV14 and TRBJ2-5, with 7 positions matching TRBD2. The CDR3 extends over 16 amino acids. Looked up from germline, CDR1 is SGHDN and CDR2 is FVKESK. After removal of 1 base from V and 2 bases from J, the junction contained 7 bases not matched to a gene. The CDR3 spells CASSQGLAVLQETQYF. The CDR3 DNA reads as TGTGCCAGCAGCCAAGGTCTAGCGGTATTGCAAGAGACCCAGTACTTC.

The chain is built from TRBV10-1 and TRBJ2-1; TRBD2 aligns across 9 bases. The V gene's germline CDR1 is WNHNN and CDR2 SYGVQD (reference sequence). Losses at the gene ends were 0 bases for V and 7 bases for J; bases not matched to a gene: 4. CDR3 length equals 15 residues. CDR3 in amino acids: CASSESTSGLNEQFF. The CDR3 nucleotides read TGCGCCAGCAGTGAGTCGACTAGCGGATTGAATGAGCAGTTCTTC.

The chain combines TRBV7-9 with TRBJ2-7; 8 bases align to TRBD2. V shed 2 bases and J 4 bases; nucleotides not matched to a gene: 4. Germline V gene sequence: CDR1 SEHNR, CDR2 FQNEAQ (reference sequence). The CDR3 consists of 14 residues. This CDR3 is CASSLLTSGYEQYF. The CDR3 DNA is TGTGCCAGCAGCTTACTTACTAGCGGATACGAGCAGTACTTC.

In its sample, this clone was seen once. V is TRBV19 and J is TRBJ2-7, with 8 positions matching TRBD1. The germline CDR1 and CDR2 sequences are LNHDA and SQIVND (reference sequence). This CDR3 region has 15 residues. V lost 5 bases to trimming and J lost 3 bases; unmatched junction nucleotides: 9. CDR3 DNA sequence: TGTGCCAGTAGTGCCGACAGGGGATTCATCTACGAGCAGTACTTC. Its translation: CASSADRGFIYEQYF.

The chain carries TRBV29-1 and TRBJ2-7; 7 bases match TRBD1. Germline trimming cut 0 bases from V and 6 bases from J; bases unmatched to any gene: 8. The CDR3 is 14 residues long. Germline-derived CDR1 and CDR2 are SQVTM and ANQGSEA. CDR3 nucleotides: TGCAGCGTTGAAGAGACAGGGCGTAAGACCGAGCAGTACTTC. This translates into CSVEETGRKTEQYF.